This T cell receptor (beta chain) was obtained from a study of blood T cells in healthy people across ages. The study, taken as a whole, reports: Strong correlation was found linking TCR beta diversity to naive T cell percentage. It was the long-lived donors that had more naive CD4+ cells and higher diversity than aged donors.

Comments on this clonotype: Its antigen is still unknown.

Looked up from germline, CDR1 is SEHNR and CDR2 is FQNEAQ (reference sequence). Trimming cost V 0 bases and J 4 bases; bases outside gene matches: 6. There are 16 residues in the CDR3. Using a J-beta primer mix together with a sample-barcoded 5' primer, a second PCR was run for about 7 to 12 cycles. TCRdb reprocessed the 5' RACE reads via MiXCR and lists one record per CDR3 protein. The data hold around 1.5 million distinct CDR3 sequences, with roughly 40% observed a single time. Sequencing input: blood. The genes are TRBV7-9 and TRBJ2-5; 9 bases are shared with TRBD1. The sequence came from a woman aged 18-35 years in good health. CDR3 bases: TGTGCCAGCAGCTTAGCGGGACAGGGAAGGCGAGAGACCCAGTACTTC. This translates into CASSLAGQGRRETQYF.